In its sample, the clone carrying this T cell receptor (beta chain) was seen a few times. Its antigen is undetermined. Regarding time point: pre-sensitization, week 0. Regarding treatment: therapeutic diphenylcyclopropenone sensitization with weekly scalp DPC. The CDR3 runs to 14 residues. The germline gives CDR1 LGHNA, CDR2 YSLEER. The V gene lost 0 bases and the J gene lost 9 bases, with 12 bases spanning the gap. The entry originates in a study of human T cells and chemical hapten exposure. Study-wide results and caveats: It should be noted that donors had alopecia, so their immune response may differ from healthy people's.

Unique molecular identifiers were attached to individual cDNA molecules within the library. TCRdb processed the RACE reads anew with MiXCR; each CDR3 protein has one entry. The table has under 200,000 distinct CDR3 sequences, 25% to 30% seen once; the top ten hold roughly 3%. This clonotype originated in a woman aged 25 to 39 with alopecia areata. Some clones in this sample may be carry-over from other donors' samples. This material consisted of whole blood, taken in connection with sensitization to the hapten diphenylcyclopropenone (DPC). The rearrangement joins TRBV4-3 to TRBJ1-5; possible D gene TRBD1, 5 bases. The CDR3 reads CASSQDIGVGPQHF. CDR3 DNA sequence: TGCGCCAGCAGCCAAGATATAGGGGTAGGGCCCCAGCATTTT.